This T cell receptor beta chain was obtained from a study of shared clonotypes between healthy human individuals. CDR1 is SGHTA and CDR2 is FQGNSA in the germline V gene. This CDR3 has 14 amino acids. Trimming stripped 3 bases from V and 2 bases from J, with 11 bases between. The repertoire was sequenced with immunoSEQ multiplex PCR; TCRdb's copy has only in-frame clones and lacks some. The data hold about 2,200,000 clones, with roughly 91% observed a single time. This clone was seen once. Other DNA sequences in the sample encode the same CDR3. The naive CD8 subset, CD45RO-negative cells positively selected for CCR7, excluded terminally differentiated effector memory CD45RA+ cells.

This TCR was recovered from a man aged 18 to 30 in good health. Some clones in this sample may be carry-over from other donors' samples. The V and J genes are TRBV7-2 and TRBJ2-7; D may be TRBD1 or TRBD2 (6 bases each). The source material was naive CD8+ T cells from PBMCs. The CDR3 is CASSFAGGPYEQYF. The CDR3 DNA reads as TGTGCCAGCAGCTTTGCCGGGGGCCCCTACGAGCAGTACTTC.